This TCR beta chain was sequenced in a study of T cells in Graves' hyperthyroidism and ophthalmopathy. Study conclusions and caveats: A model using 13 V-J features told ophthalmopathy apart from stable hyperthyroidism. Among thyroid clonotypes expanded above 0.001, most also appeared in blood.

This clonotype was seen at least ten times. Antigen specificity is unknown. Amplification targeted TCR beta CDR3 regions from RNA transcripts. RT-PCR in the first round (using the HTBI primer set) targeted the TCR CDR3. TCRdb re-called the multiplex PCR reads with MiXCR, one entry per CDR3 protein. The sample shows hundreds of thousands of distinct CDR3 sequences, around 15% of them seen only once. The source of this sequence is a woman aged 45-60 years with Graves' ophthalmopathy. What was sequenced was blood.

For the CDR3, the DNA is TGCAGTGCTAGTCCCACCCCGACTAGGAGGGTCACCTACGAGCAGTACTTC. It codes for CSASPTPTRRVTYEQYF. The chain has TRBV20-1 and TRBJ2-7, with D possibly TRBD2 on 6 matching bases. V shed 3 bases and J shed 2 bases, with 23 bases lying between them. The CDR3 extends over 17 amino acids. Germline V gene data show CDR1 as DFQATT and CDR2 as SNEGSKA (reference sequence).